The sequence of this TCR beta chain was determined in a study of shared clonotypes between healthy human individuals. Study-level information: Serving as donors were two women and a few men, whose ages spanned 18 to 49.

CDR1 is SSHAT, CDR2 FNYEAQ, per germline (reference sequence). The CDR3 sequence is 15 residues long. V dropped 1 base and J dropped 0 bases, with 4 bases sitting between them. Sequencing used immunoSEQ multiplex PCR; TCRdb keeps in-frame clones, though not all of them. The repertoire holds roughly 2.2 million clones, with about 92% as singletons. The J gene is TRBJ2-6, the V gene TRBV7-7; D is ambiguous. The source of this sequence is a man between 18 and 35 years old in good health. Some clones in this sample may be carry-over from other donors' samples. Sequencing was performed on naive CD4+ T cells from PBMCs. The sample's subset: CD45RA+ positively selected. In nucleotides, the CDR3 is TGTGCCAGCAGCTTAGGAACCTCTGGGGCCAACGTCCTGACTTTC. Translated: CASSLGTSGANVLTF.